A selection of T cell receptor beta chains follows, all from one sample in a study of identifying expanded T cells in peripheral blood. Some clones are missing from TCRdb's copy, which holds only in-frame ones; the method was immunoSEQ multiplex PCR. The sample lists approximately 120,000 clones, roughly 90% occurring once. Sample: blood. These receptor sequences come from a person aged 18 to 70 in good health. The CDR3 runs from the conserved cysteine through the conserved F or W. A D gene is named only where the DNA matches it firmly. Expanded clones are given a class, and other clones once, few, many or no size at all.

>TRBV5-6|-|TRBD2|TRBJ2-7
CASSREGEQYF
TGTGCCAGCAGCCGGGAGGGGGAGCAGTACTTC
>TRBV5-1|once|-|TRBJ2-1
CASSPLVGGDEQFF
TGCGCCAGCAGCCCCTTAGTAGGCGGGGATGAGCAGTTCTTC
>TRBV11-2|-|TRBD1|TRBJ2-5
CASSFGPGQGETQYF
TGTGCCAGCAGCTTTGGGCCGGGACAGGGAGAGACCCAGTACTTC
>TRBV6-5|-|-|TRBJ1-1
CASSYTGMNTEAFF
TGTGCCAGCAGTTACACGGGTATGAACACTGAAGCTTTCTTT
>TRBV7-2|-|TRBD1|TRBJ1-1
CASSYRDRGMNTEAFF
TGTGCCAGCAGCTACCGGGACAGGGGGATGAACACTGAAGCTTTCTTT
>TRBV4-1|-|-|TRBJ2-5
CASSQRMGTQETQYF
TGCGCCAGCAGCCAAAGGATGGGGACCCAAGAGACCCAGTACTTC
>TRBV19|-|-|TRBJ1-1
CASSLELNTEAFF
TGTGCCAGTAGTTTGGAGCTGAACACTGAAGCTTTCTTT
>TRBV30|-|-|TRBJ2-1
CAWTVYNEQFF
TGTGCCTGGACGGTTTACAATGAGCAGTTCTTC
>TRBV28|-|-|TRBJ1-2
CASSTGSGNYGYTF
TGTGCCAGCAGTACGGGGTCGGGTAACTATGGCTACACCTTC
>TRBV4-2|-|-|TRBJ2-7
CASSQGGQGGEYEQYF
TGTGCCAGCAGCCAAGGCGGGCAGGGGGGGGAGTACGAGCAGTACTTC
>TRBV18|-|TRBD1|TRBJ2-3
CASSPRQGAFDTQYF
TGTGCCAGCTCACCACGACAGGGGGCTTTTGATACGCAGTATTTT
>TRBV14|-|-|TRBJ2-1
CASSQPSLPPGEQFF
TGTGCCAGCAGCCAGCCGAGCCTCCCCCCCGGCGAGCAGTTCTTC
>TRBV5-4|few|-|TRBJ2-5
CASSRREHPYQETQYF
TGTGCCAGCAGCCGCCGGGAGCACCCGTACCAAGAGACCCAGTACTTC
>TRBV5-6|-|-|TRBJ2-7
CASSLDRLSVEQYF
TGTGCCAGCAGCTTGGACAGGCTGTCGGTCGAGCAGTACTTC
>TRBV6-5|once|-|TRBJ2-5
CASSYTGAWETQYF
TGTGCCAGCAGTTACACGGGGGCCTGGGAGACCCAGTACTTC
>TRBV6-5|-|-|TRBJ1-2
CASSLYRNHTF
TGTGCCAGCAGTCTATATCGGAACCACACCTTC
>TRBV7-2|-|-|TRBJ1-4
CASSLEQSNEKLFF
TGTGCCAGCAGCTTGGAACAGTCTAATGAAAAACTGTTTTTT
>TRBV7-8|-|-|TRBJ1-1
CASGGLDTEAFF
TGTGCCAGCGGGGGGCTGGACACTGAAGCTTTCTTT
>TRBV7-9|-|-|TRBJ1-2
CASSRKGGQEATRGYTF
TGTGCCAGCAGCCGAAAGGGCGGCCAGGAGGCTACTAGGGGCTACACCTTC
>TRBV27|-|-|TRBJ2-2
CASSLSGTGELFF
TGTGCCAGCAGTTTGTCAGGTACCGGGGAGCTGTTTTTT
>TRBV21-1|-|-|TRBJ2-7
CASSEGLADLYEQYF
TGTGCCAGCAGCGAGGGACTAGCGGACCTTTACGAGCAGTACTTC
>TRBV6-6|-|-|TRBJ1-4
CASRPGTAVEKLFF
TGTGCCAGCAGACCCGGGACGGCCGTTGAAAAACTGTTTTTT
>TRBV28|-|-|TRBJ1-4
CASRSGTNEKLFF
TGTGCCAGCAGAAGCGGGACTAATGAAAAACTGTTTTTT
>TRBV5-1|-|TRBD1|TRBJ1-1
CASSLQGTEAFF
TGCGCCAGCAGCTTACAGGGGACTGAAGCTTTCTTT
>TRBV10-3|once|TRBD1|TRBJ2-7
CAISVRDSYEQYF
TGTGCCATCAGTGTTCGGGACAGCTACGAGCAGTACTTC
>TRBV15|-|-|TRBJ1-2
CATSRVGVGYGYTF
TGTGCCACCAGCAGAGTGGGGGTGGGTTATGGCTACACCTTC
>TRBV28|-|-|TRBJ2-2
CASSLWVFSNTGELFF
TGTGCCAGCAGTTTATGGGTGTTCTCGAACACCGGGGAGCTGTTTTTT
>TRBV11-2|-|-|TRBJ1-1
CASSKTQTTEAFF
TGTGCCAGCAGTAAAACACAGACGACTGAAGCTTTCTTT
>TRBV5-4|-|-|TRBJ2-2
CASSLAGSVTGELFF
TGTGCCAGCAGCTTGGCAGGCAGCGTAACCGGGGAGCTGTTTTTT
>TRBV28|-|-|TRBJ2-7
CASCGTPYPSSYEQYF
TGTGCCAGCTGCGGGACCCCTTACCCGAGCTCCTACGAGCAGTACTTC
>TRBV5-4|-|TRBD1|TRBJ2-2
CASSSQGAGELFF
TGTGCCAGCAGCTCGCAGGGGGCCGGGGAGCTGTTTTTT
>TRBV9|-|-|TRBJ2-7
CASSVDTQGDEQYF
TGTGCCAGCAGCGTAGATACACAGGGTGACGAGCAGTACTTC
>TRBV5-1|many|-|TRBJ1-2
CASREVSNYGYTF
TGCGCCAGCAGAGAGGTCTCTAACTATGGCTACACCTTC
>TRBV27|-|-|TRBJ2-7
CASSPDRAAISYEQYF
TGTGCCAGCAGTCCCGATCGGGCAGCAATCTCCTACGAGCAGTACTTC
>TRBV6-1|-|-|TRBJ2-7
CASSDGQLNYEQYF
TGTGCCAGCAGTGACGGACAGCTAAACTACGAGCAGTACTTC
>TRBV19|-|-|TRBJ2-6
CASSILYLVGSGANVLTF
TGTGCCAGTAGTATTTTGTACCTCGTGGGCTCTGGGGCCAACGTCCTGACTTTC
>TRBV7-3|-|-|TRBJ2-2
CASSKTVVGELFF
TGTGCCAGCAGTAAGACAGTTGTAGGGGAGCTGTTTTTT
>TRBV5-1|-|TRBD1|TRBJ2-2
CASSWTGANTGELFF
TGCGCCAGCAGCTGGACAGGGGCTAACACCGGGGAGCTGTTTTTT
>TRBV19|-|-|TRBJ2-2
CASSPRGFGGELFF
TGTGCCAGTAGTCCAAGGGGATTTGGCGGGGAGCTGTTTTTT
>TRBV18|-|-|TRBJ2-1
CASSRVGGMNEQFF
TGTGCCAGCTCACGGGTGGGAGGCATGAATGAGCAGTTCTTC
>TRBV27|-|-|TRBJ2-3
CASSFGDTQYF
TGTGCCAGCAGTTTCGGGGATACGCAGTATTTT
>TRBV6-1|-|-|TRBJ2-4
CASSEVGFNIQYF
TGTGCCAGCAGTGAAGTGGGGTTTAACATTCAGTACTTC
>TRBV6-1|-|-|TRBJ2-5
CASSEAEETQYF
TGTGCCAGCAGTGAAGCGGAAGAGACCCAGTACTTC
>TRBV13|-|-|TRBJ1-3
CASSYSPHSGNTIYF
TGTGCCAGCAGCTACTCCCCACACTCTGGAAACACCATATATTTT
>TRBV12-5|once|-|TRBJ1-2
CASGLMVGGHYGYTF
TGTGCTAGTGGTTTGATGGTCGGGGGACACTATGGCTACACCTTC